This TCR beta chain was documented in a study of technical replicates of blood from several donors. Trimming left V 2 bases short and J 0 bases short, with 11 bases between. CDR1 MDHEN and CDR2 SYDVKM come from the germline V gene. The CDR3 is 16 amino acids. Generated by immunoSEQ multiplex PCR, the TCRdb table keeps only in-frame clones and is missing some. The sample holds 65,000 to 95,000 clones, around 97% seen once. The chain employs TRBV28 and TRBJ1-5; unclear D gene. Sample: T cells isolated from PBMCs. This TCR was recovered from a human donor in good health. The CDR3, as DNA: TGTGCCAGCAGTTTACCCCTCCGCGGTAGCAATCAGCCCCAGCATTTT. Translation: CASSLPLRGSNQPQHF.